The 3 T cell receptor beta chains below come from one sample, sequenced in a study of blood T cell repertoires in COVID-19. Profiling relied on immunoSEQ multiplex PCR, and the TCRdb table lists in-frame clones only, not all of them. The data show around 170,000 clones, with around four fifths seen just once and about 6.8% held by the top ten. The material sequenced was peripheral blood. These receptors all stem from a man between 65 and 79 years old with active or convalescent COVID-19.

J is TRBJ1-2 and V is TRBV5-1, with 10 bases aligning to TRBD1. The germline gives CDR1 SGHRS, CDR2 YFSETQ. J gave up 5 bases and V 4 bases, and 8 bases lay outside the gene matches. The CDR3 sequence is 15 residues long. The CDR3 DNA sequence: TGCGCCAGCAGCACGGGACAGGGGTCGGGATATGGCTACACCTTC. It encodes CASSTGQGSGYGYTF.

The genes are TRBV3-1 (or the pseudogene TRBV3-2) and TRBJ1-2, with D tentatively TRBD1 (5 bases). CDR1 LGHDT and CDR2 YNNKEL come from the germline V gene (reference sequence). CDR3 length: 15 residues. Between the trimmed V and J ends, which lost 0 bases and 3 bases, there was a span of 11 bases. CDR3 coding DNA: TGTGCCAGCAGCCAAGAACGAGGAGGGGACTATGGCTACACCTTC. It translates to CASSQERGGDYGYTF.

The J gene is TRBJ1-6, the V gene TRBV7-9, with TRBD1 as a possible D gene (6 bases). The CDR3 has 15 residues. Trimming left V 1 base short and J 7 bases short, with 11 bases between. The germline V gene has CDR1 SEHNR and CDR2 FQNEAQ (reference sequence). The CDR3 coding sequence is TGTGCCAGCAGCTTAGTCGACCAGGGGAATTCACCCCTCCACTTT. This codes for CASSLVDQGNSPLHF.